These T cell receptor beta chains were read from a single sample in a study of shared clonotypes between healthy human individuals. The data were produced by immunoSEQ multiplex PCR, yet TCRdb's version contains in-frame clones alone and is incomplete. The sample includes under 2,500,000 clones, around 95% of them seen just once. Sequenced material: naive CD4+ T cells sorted from blood. The receptors stem from a man between 18 and 35 years old in good health. Both conserved end residues are part of each CDR3. The order of the fields is D gene, V gene, clone size, J gene, CDR3 DNA, CDR3 protein. The D gene is left open where the match is weak. Size tells how often a clone was seen (once, few, many) or the class of an expanded clone, and some rows leave it out.

D: -
V: TRBV19
size: -
J: TRBJ2-5
DNA: TGTGCCAGTAGGCAACAGGGAATGGAGACCCAGTACTTC
CDR3: CASRQQGMETQYF

D: TRBD1
V: TRBV10-3
size: -
J: TRBJ2-7
DNA: TGTGCCATCAGTGAGGTGACAGGGGGCTACGAGCAGTACTTC
CDR3: CAISEVTGGYEQYF

D: -
V: TRBV19
size: -
J: TRBJ2-2
DNA: TGTGCCAGTAGTATAGTCGGAGGGTACACCGGGGAGCTGTTTTTT
CDR3: CASSIVGGYTGELFF

D: TRBD1
V: TRBV2
size: -
J: TRBJ2-5
DNA: TGTGCCAGCACTAGGCAGGGGGCTTTAGAGACCCAGTACTTC
CDR3: CASTRQGALETQYF

D: TRBD1
V: TRBV5-1
size: -
J: TRBJ2-7
DNA: TGCGCCAGCAGCTTGGCGGGACAGTCTAATCTCTACGAGCAGTACTTC
CDR3: CASSLAGQSNLYEQYF

D: -
V: TRBV30
size: -
J: TRBJ2-2
DNA: TGTGCCTGGAAGGGGGACACGAACACCGGGGAGCTGTTTTTT
CDR3: CAWKGDTNTGELFF

D: TRBD1
V: TRBV2
size: -
J: TRBJ2-7
DNA: TGTGCCAGCACGTTGGGGACAGGGGGCCGGGAGCAGTACTTC
CDR3: CASTLGTGGREQYF

D: -
V: TRBV6-6
size: -
J: TRBJ2-4
DNA: TGTGCCAGCAGTTATTTTATGGGAGCAGAGGGCATTCAGTACTTC
CDR3: CASSYFMGAEGIQYF

D: TRBD1
V: TRBV5-1
size: -
J: TRBJ2-2
DNA: TGCGCCAGCAGCTCGCTCGGACAGGGGAACACCGGGGAGCTGTTTTTT
CDR3: CASSSLGQGNTGELFF

D: -
V: TRBV30
size: -
J: TRBJ2-1
DNA: TGTGCCTGGAGAGTAACCAATGAGCAGTTCTTC
CDR3: CAWRVTNEQFF

D: -
V: TRBV10-1
size: -
J: TRBJ2-2
DNA: TGCGCCAGCAGCGCGAGGGTGCCCGGGGAGCTGTTTTTT
CDR3: CASSARVPGELFF

D: -
V: TRBV19
size: -
J: TRBJ2-6
DNA: TGTGCCAGTAGTATCCAGGGTGCTGGGGCCAACGTCCTGACTTTC
CDR3: CASSIQGAGANVLTF

D: -
V: TRBV19
size: few
J: TRBJ2-7
DNA: TGTGCCAGTAGTATACACATCGGGGAAGGGACCTACGAGCAGTACTTC
CDR3: CASSIHIGEGTYEQYF

D: -
V: TRBV5-1
size: -
J: TRBJ2-5
DNA: TGCGCCAGCAGCTTGGTACAGGCTAGCTTTCATTCCCAGTACTTC
CDR3: CASSLVQASFHSQYF

D: TRBD1
V: TRBV5-1
size: -
J: TRBJ2-7
DNA: TGCGCCAGCAGCCCAGGACAGGAGTCCTACGAGCAGTACTTC
CDR3: CASSPGQESYEQYF

D: -
V: TRBV6-5
size: -
J: TRBJ2-2
DNA: TGTGCCAGCACCCGAGGGACAAAGAACACCGGGGAGCTGTTTTTT
CDR3: CASTRGTKNTGELFF

D: -
V: TRBV6-5
size: -
J: TRBJ2-5
DNA: TGTGCCAGCAGTGAACTCGGGGGTGCGGAGACCCAGTACTTC
CDR3: CASSELGGAETQYF

D: -
V: TRBV4-3
size: once
J: TRBJ2-7
DNA: TGCGCCAGCAGCCGAACGGTAGGAGGGGGCGGCGAGCAGTACTTC
CDR3: CASSRTVGGGGEQYF

D: -
V: TRBV19
size: -
J: TRBJ1-2
DNA: TGTGCCAGTAGTATAGATATAGGCCACTATGGCTACACCTTC
CDR3: CASSIDIGHYGYTF

D: TRBD1
V: TRBV5-1
size: -
J: TRBJ2-7
DNA: TGCGCCAGCAGCCACGGAGGGACAGGGAGTCACGAGCAGTACTTC
CDR3: CASSHGGTGSHEQYF

D: -
V: TRBV10-2
size: -
J: TRBJ2-3
DNA: TGCGCCAGCAGTTTCTGGGGGGGCGAAGATACGCAGTATTTT
CDR3: CASSFWGGEDTQYF

D: -
V: TRBV7-8
size: -
J: TRBJ1-2
DNA: TGTGCCAGCAGCTTAAACGAGCAGGCCTATGGCTACACCTTC
CDR3: CASSLNEQAYGYTF

D: TRBD2
V: TRBV10-3
size: -
J: TRBJ2-3
DNA: TGTGCCATCAGTGGCGGGGGGAGCTTAAGCACAGATACGCAGTATTTT
CDR3: CAISGGGSLSTDTQYF

D: -
V: TRBV28
size: -
J: TRBJ2-7
DNA: TGTGCCAGCAGTTTGGGTACGGCTACCTACGAGCAGTACTTC
CDR3: CASSLGTATYEQYF

D: -
V: TRBV4-3
size: -
J: TRBJ1-2
DNA: TGCGCCAGCAGCCGAATCGACCCGAATCAGGGGGGCTACACCTTC
CDR3: CASSRIDPNQGGYTF

D: TRBD1
V: TRBV2
size: -
J: TRBJ2-5
DNA: TGTGCCAGCAGTGACGGGGACAGTTATCAAGAGACCCAGTACTTC
CDR3: CASSDGDSYQETQYF

D: -
V: TRBV21-1
size: -
J: TRBJ1-5
DNA: TGTGCCAGCAGCAAAGTGAGGTACGCTAGCAATCAGCCCCAGCATTTT
CDR3: CASSKVRYASNQPQHF

D: TRBD1
V: TRBV28
size: once
J: TRBJ1-1
DNA: TGTGCCAGCCGGCCTATCTTCGAGACAGGGACGAGGGAAGCTTTCTTT
CDR3: CASRPIFETGTREAFF

D: TRBD1
V: TRBV10-2
size: once
J: TRBJ1-4
DNA: TGCGCCAGCAGGCTAGGACAGGGTGGTAATGAAAAACTGTTTTTT
CDR3: CASRLGQGGNEKLFF

D: TRBD1
V: TRBV2
size: once
J: TRBJ2-7
DNA: TGTGCCAGCAGTGATTCAGGGACAGGGGGAGGGCAGCAGTACTTC
CDR3: CASSDSGTGGGQQYF

D: TRBD1
V: TRBV29-1
size: -
J: TRBJ1-1
DNA: TGCAGCTCTACTACAGGGGCCACTGAAGCTTTCTTT
CDR3: CSSTTGATEAFF

D: -
V: TRBV6-1
size: -
J: TRBJ1-5
DNA: TGTGCCAGCAGTGAAGGTCACAGGGTTCAGCCCCAGCATTTT
CDR3: CASSEGHRVQPQHF

D: -
V: TRBV7-2
size: -
J: TRBJ2-2
DNA: TGTGCCAGCAGCTTAGGGGGACCGAACACCGGGGAGCTGTTTTTT
CDR3: CASSLGGPNTGELFF

D: -
V: TRBV14
size: -
J: TRBJ2-7
DNA: TGTGCCAGCAGCCACTTCGGGGGCTCCTACGAGCAGTACTTC
CDR3: CASSHFGGSYEQYF

D: TRBD1
V: TRBV7-9
size: -
J: TRBJ1-2
DNA: TGTGCCAGCAGCCCCAACCCAGGGGGGGGGACTCCGACTAACTATGGCTACACCTTC
CDR3: CASSPNPGGGTPTNYGYTF

D: -
V: TRBV7-2
size: once
J: TRBJ1-3
DNA: TGTGCCAGCAGCATAGACAGTAGCCCTGGAAACACCATATATTTT
CDR3: CASSIDSSPGNTIYF

D: -
V: TRBV7-2
size: -
J: TRBJ1-4
DNA: TGTGCCAGCAGCCCCGGGGGAGTGGGAAAACTGTTTTTT
CDR3: CASSPGGVGKLFF

D: TRBD1
V: TRBV5-1
size: -
J: TRBJ1-2
DNA: TGCGCCAGCAGCTCTGGGGAGGGGGCTTATGGCTACACCTTC
CDR3: CASSSGEGAYGYTF

D: TRBD1
V: TRBV25-1
size: -
J: TRBJ2-2
DNA: TGTGCCAGCAGCGGACAGGGCCCCTTCCATCGGGAGCTGTTTTTT
CDR3: CASSGQGPFHRELFF

D: TRBD1
V: TRBV6-5
size: -
J: TRBJ1-6
DNA: TGTGCCAGCAGTTCAAACGACAGGGTTAATTCACCCCTCCACTTT
CDR3: CASSSNDRVNSPLHF

D: TRBD1
V: TRBV7-2
size: -
J: TRBJ2-7
DNA: TGTGCCACCAACCGGGACAGTTCCTACGAGCAGTACTTC
CDR3: CATNRDSSYEQYF

D: -
V: TRBV4-3
size: -
J: TRBJ1-3
DNA: TGCGCCAGCAGCCAATCTAACAGGCGGCCTTCTGGAAACACCATATATTTT
CDR3: CASSQSNRRPSGNTIYF

D: -
V: TRBV7-2
size: once
J: TRBJ1-1
DNA: TGTGCCAGCAGCTCCGGGTCGGGCGCTTTCTTT
CDR3: CASSSGSGAFF

D: -
V: TRBV6-5
size: few
J: TRBJ2-5
DNA: TGTGCCAGCAGTTACTCGTGGGGGGAGACCCAGTACTTC
CDR3: CASSYSWGETQYF

D: -
V: TRBV5-8
size: -
J: TRBJ2-3
DNA: TGTGCCAGCAGCCCGGGCGATACGCAGTATTTT
CDR3: CASSPGDTQYF